This TCR beta chain was sequenced for a study of blood T cell repertoires in COVID-19. Study overall: Sites in the United States, Italy and Spain provided acute and convalescent COVID-19 samples. Sample material is recorded as cDNA or gDNA derived from T cells, B-cell-depleted T cells, or PBMCs.

The CDR3 spans 14 residues. Germline assignment: CDR1 SGHKS and CDR2 YYEKEE (reference sequence). Deletions cut 5 bases from V and 0 bases from J, with 11 bases between. Per the original data handling: Nucleated cell counts were estimated from reference gene primer amplification. The protocol was immunoSEQ multiplex PCR, while the TCRdb copy is restricted to in-frame clones and leaves out a portion. For V, J and clone size, that table is used; D and trimming come from the DNA. The sample records approximately 230,000 clones, around 84% being singletons. This TCR was sampled from a man aged 30 to 39 with active or convalescent COVID-19. V usage is TRBV5-5 and J usage is TRBJ1-1; unclear D gene. Sequencing was performed on peripheral blood. The CDR3 here is CASSREAMNTEAFF. The CDR3 DNA is TGTGCCAGCAGTCGGGAGGCAATGAACACTGAAGCTTTCTTT.